This T cell receptor beta chain was captured in a study of radiotherapy plus CTLA-4 blockade in lung cancer. The study's findings and limits: Response, reportedly, was best predicted by interferon-beta along with early blood T cell clone dynamics.

The V gene lost 2 bases and the J gene lost 1 base, with 23 bases spanning the gap. This CDR3 comprises 19 residues. Germline V gives CDR1 SGHVS, CDR2 FQNEAQ. As concerns this clone: Its antigen is as yet unknown.

Profiling relied on immunoSEQ multiplex PCR, and the TCRdb table lists in-frame clones only, not all of them. Of roughly 25,000 clones in the sample, about three quarters were seen once. Lung cancer patients with chemo-refractory metastatic non-small-cell disease were given focal radiation plus CTLA-4 blockade with ipilimumab. The receptor comes from a human donor with non-small cell lung cancer who had stable disease on radiotherapy plus ipilimumab. The chain joins TRBV7-8 to TRBJ1-1; D remains unclear. The sample was peripheral blood, taken from a patient treated with radiotherapy plus ipilimumab. The CDR3 DNA sequence: TGTGCCAGCAGCTTACTTCTTGGATTTATCCGGCAGAGGAACACTGAAGCTTTCTTT. Translation: CASSLLLGFIRQRNTEAFF.